This TCR beta chain was recovered during a study of cytomegalovirus exposure and HLA in healthy donors. Findings and limits, study-wide: Relative to the 666-donor mean, N-insertions were reportedly fewer in an Asian-associated ancestry cluster in a later analysis. Later work found most CMV-associated TCR beta chains apparently HLA-restricted. Analyzed later, association rates of TCRs varied across HLA loci, with DRB1 most and HLA-C fewest. What TCR beta sequences reportedly achieved was accurate prediction of HLA-A and HLA-B alleles in most subjects.

V lost 10 bases and J 6 bases, leaving 13 bases between the germline ends. Per the germline V gene, CDR1 is MNHNS and CDR2 is SASEGT. The CDR3 runs to 12 residues. With 60 Vbeta and 13 Jbeta primers, the PCR was carried out. Produced via immunoSEQ multiplex PCR; TCRdb's table is partial and in-frame only. Of under 250,000 clones in the sample, roughly 72% were seen once. Remarks on this clone: Its target is unknown.

The chain couples TRBV6-1 to TRBJ1-5; TRBD1 might be the D (5 bases). This clonotype was obtained from a man between 25 and 39 years old in good health and CMV-seronegative. The sequencing input was PBMCs. CDR3 sequence: CATTRVGQPQHF. In nucleotides, the CDR3 is TGTGCCACGACCAGGGTAGGTCAGCCCCAGCATTTT.